Listed below are T cell receptor beta chains from one sample, sequenced in a study of brain metastases from non-small cell lung cancer. Using immunoSEQ multiplex PCR, the repertoire was profiled, and TCRdb retains in-frame clones only, with some absent. The sample carries some 4,200 clones, about 86% recorded once. Sample: primary lung tumor tissue. The source of these receptors is a donor over 35 with non-small cell lung cancer. The CDR3 runs from the conserved cysteine through the conserved F or W. A D gene is named only where the DNA matches it firmly. Rows give clone size only sometimes, using once, few, many, or a class for an expanded clone.

V,D,J,size,CDR3,DNA
TRBV19,TRBD1,TRBJ1-1,once,CASSTGGFEAFF,TGTGCCAGTAGTACAGGGGGTTTTGAAGCTTTCTTT
TRBV6-5,.,TRBJ1-2,few,CASKLGSALHYGYTF,TGTGCCAGCAAACTGGGCAGCGCTCTTCACTATGGCTACACCTTC
TRBV5-5,.,TRBJ1-4,.,CASSLTATNEKLFF,TGTGCCAGCAGCTTGACGGCAACTAATGAAAAACTGTTTTTT
TRBV4-3,.,TRBJ1-1,.,CASSSTLENTEAFF,TGCGCCAGCAGCTCCACCTTAGAGAACACTGAAGCTTTCTTT
TRBV18,TRBD1,TRBJ2-4,once,CASSPTGGANIQYF,TGTGCCAGCTCACCGACAGGGGGCGCAAACATTCAGTACTTC
TRBV3-1/TRBV3-2,.,TRBJ2-4,.,CASRSWSGNIQYF,TGTGCCAGCAGATCCTGGTCGGGAAACATTCAGTACTTC
TRBV7-8,.,TRBJ1-1,.,CASSVQGRTEAFF,TGTGCCAGCAGCGTTCAAGGTCGCACTGAAGCTTTCTTT
TRBV7-2,TRBD2,TRBJ2-5,.,CASSLGGGQGGAQYF,TGTGCCAGCAGCTTAGGGGGGGGTCAAGGTGGAGCCCAGTACTTC
TRBV6-1,.,TRBJ1-6,.,CASSEVVNSPLHF,TGTGCCAGCAGTGAAGTGGTTAATTCACCCCTCCACTTT
TRBV7-3,.,TRBJ1-2,.,CASSLTVGGKDGYTF,TGTGCCAGCAGCTTAACGGTGGGGGGCAAGGATGGCTACACCTTC
TRBV29-1,.,TRBJ1-1,.,CSAQVGGNTEAFF,TGCAGCGCACAGGTCGGGGGGAACACTGAAGCTTTCTTT
TRBV9,TRBD2,TRBJ2-5,.,CASSAGTSGGAGETQYF,TGTGCCAGCAGCGCCGGGACTAGCGGGGGGGCCGGTGAGACCCAGTACTTC
TRBV6-2/TRBV6-3,.,TRBJ2-4,.,CASSGAAKNIQYF,TGTGCCAGCAGTGGAGCGGCCAAAAACATTCAGTACTTC
TRBV19,.,TRBJ2-2,.,CASRSGELFF,TGTGCCAGTAGGAGCGGGGAGCTGTTTTTT
TRBV30,.,TRBJ1-2,.,CAWMGRDGGYTF,TGTGCCTGGATGGGCAGGGATGGTGGCTACACCTTC
TRBV24-1,.,TRBJ2-5,.,CATSDTGFGETQYF,TGTGCCACCAGTGACACCGGGTTCGGGGAGACCCAGTACTTC
TRBV29-1,.,TRBJ1-2,.,CSVGWDYGYTF,TGCAGCGTTGGCTGGGACTATGGCTACACCTTC
TRBV29-1,.,TRBJ1-2,.,CSVGDRNPGGYTF,TGCAGCGTTGGAGACAGGAACCCCGGTGGCTACACTTTC
TRBV27,TRBD1,TRBJ1-6,.,CASSSLQGSSYNSPLHF,TGTGCCAGCAGTTCCCTACAGGGGAGCTCCTATAATTCACCCCTCCACTTT
TRBV10-1,.,TRBJ2-3,few,CASSGLETDTQYF,TGCGCCAGCAGTGGTTTAGAAACAGATACGCAGTATTTT
TRBV6-2/TRBV6-3,.,TRBJ2-3,.,CASSFGGGGTQYF,TGTGCCAGCAGCTTCGGGGGTGGGGGTACGCAGTATTTT
TRBV7-2,.,TRBJ2-1,few,CASSPAGGSYNEQFF,TGTGCCAGCAGCCCCGCCGGCGGTTCCTACAATGAGCAGTTCTTC
TRBV30,TRBD2,TRBJ2-3,.,CAWGKLAVSTDTQYF,TGTGCCTGGGGCAAACTAGCGGTCTCCACAGATACGCAGTATTTT
TRBV28,.,TRBJ1-4,.,CASSQEQPGLEKLFF,TGTGCCAGCAGTCAAGAACAACCGGGGCTTGAAAAACTGTTTTTT
TRBV2,.,TRBJ1-2,few,CASTDQGTVGYTF,TGTGCCAGCACTGACCAGGGGACGGTTGGCTACACCTTC
TRBV18,.,TRBJ1-2,.,CASSPLGREHYGYTF,TGTGCCAGCTCACCCTTGGGCCGAGAGCACTATGGCTACACCTTC
TRBV30,.,TRBJ1-1,.,CAWNVQLNTEAFF,TGTGCCTGGAATGTACAGTTGAACACTGAAGCTTTCTTT
TRBV7-2,.,TRBJ2-3,once,CASSLSGAGDTQYF,TGTGCCAGCAGCTTATCCGGGGCAGGGGATACGCAGTATTTT
TRBV5-1,.,TRBJ1-5,.,CASSLSRDQPQHF,TGCGCCAGCAGCTTGTCGAGGGACCAGCCCCAGCATTTT
TRBV5-1,.,TRBJ1-4,.,CASSLVPSGANEKLFF,TGCGCCAGCAGCTTGGTCCCTTCTGGGGCTAATGAAAAACTGTTTTTT
TRBV10-3,.,TRBJ1-1,.,CAISESPSTEAFF,TGTGCCATCAGTGAGTCCCCGAGCACTGAAGCTTTCTTT
TRBV5-1,.,TRBJ1-1,.,CASSLAGVRGTEAFF,TGCGCCAGCAGCTTGGCGGGGGTACGCGGCACTGAAGCTTTCTTT
TRBV4-1,TRBD2,TRBJ2-1,large,CASSQTSGGAQFNEQFF,TGCGCCAGCAGCCAAACTAGCGGGGGGGCCCAGTTCAATGAGCAGTTCTTC
TRBV7-2,TRBD1,TRBJ1-1,.,CASTGQIGNTEAFF,TGTGCCAGCACGGGACAGATTGGGAACACTGAAGCTTTCTTT
TRBV18,.,TRBJ1-1,.,CASSPGLNTEAFF,TGTGCCAGCTCACCCGGACTGAACACTGAAGCTTTCTTT
TRBV12-3/TRBV12-4,.,TRBJ1-4,.,CASSLHEKLFF,TGTGCCAGCAGTTTACATGAAAAACTGTTTTTT
TRBV13,.,TRBJ1-2,.,CASSLDASGYTF,TGTGCCAGCAGCTTAGATGCCTCTGGCTACACCTTC
TRBV3-1/TRBV3-2,.,TRBJ1-2,few,CASSPGGGVGYTF,TGTGCCAGCAGCCCTGGAGGGGGTGTAGGCTACACCTTC
TRBV5-8,.,TRBJ1-5,.,CASGFREGNQPQHF,TGTGCCAGCGGTTTCAGGGAAGGGAATCAGCCCCAGCATTTT
TRBV5-1,.,TRBJ1-2,.,CASSLDRVQDYGYTF,TGCGCCAGCAGCTTGGACAGGGTCCAGGACTATGGCTACACCTTC
TRBV10-3,.,TRBJ1-2,.,CAISEGPAYGYTF,TGTGCCATCAGTGAGGGCCCAGCCTATGGCTACACCTTC
TRBV18,.,TRBJ1-1,few,CASSPSGDLGTEAFF,TGTGCCAGCTCACCCTCGGGGGACCTTGGCACTGAAGCTTTCTTT
TRBV18,.,TRBJ1-2,.,CASLAAAGAYSYTF,TGTGCCAGCCTCGCGGCGGCGGGAGCCTATAGCTACACCTTC
TRBV28,.,TRBJ1-1,few,CASSPGRITEAFF,TGTGCCAGCAGTCCAGGGAGGATCACTGAAGCTTTCTTT
TRBV5-1,TRBD1,TRBJ2-1,few,CASRTEPGTAYNEQFF,TGCGCCAGCAGGACTGAGCCCGGGACAGCTTACAATGAGCAGTTCTTC
TRBV5-1,.,TRBJ2-2,.,CASRDSGNTGELFF,TGCGCCAGCAGGGACAGTGGGAACACCGGGGAGCTGTTTTTT
TRBV19,.,TRBJ1-3,.,CASSITSTGNTIYF,TGTGCCAGTAGTATCACAAGTACTGGAAACACCATATATTTT
TRBV5-5,TRBD2,TRBJ2-1,.,CASSSFSGGQYNEQFF,TGTGCCAGCAGCTCCTTTAGCGGGGGACAGTACAATGAGCAGTTCTTC
TRBV14,TRBD2,TRBJ2-4,.,CASSGTNENIQYF,TGTGCCAGCAGCGGGACTAATGAAAACATTCAGTACTTC
TRBV14,.,TRBJ1-1,.,CASSQYRTARTEAFF,TGTGCCAGCAGCCAATACCGGACAGCGCGGACTGAAGCTTTCTTT
TRBV2,.,TRBJ2-3,.,CASSVATDTQYF,TGTGCCAGCAGTGTAGCGACAGATACGCAGTATTTT
TRBV7-8,.,TRBJ1-4,.,CASSSLKLSGMEKLFF,TGTGCCAGCAGCTCTCTAAAGTTGTCAGGGATGGAAAAACTGTTTTTT
TRBV6-2/TRBV6-3,.,TRBJ2-1,.,CASSPAWRGDNEQFF,TGTGCCAGCAGCCCGGCCTGGCGGGGAGACAATGAGCAGTTCTTC
TRBV18,.,TRBJ2-2,.,CASSPRRVEDGELFF,TGTGCCAGCTCACCAAGGAGGGTCGAGGACGGGGAGCTGTTTTTT
TRBV2,.,TRBJ2-3,.,CASSGAVRGTDTQYF,TGTGCCAGCAGTGGGGCTGTGAGGGGGACAGATACGCAGTATTTT
TRBV9,TRBD1,TRBJ2-1,.,CASSEGTGDEQFF,TGTGCCAGCAGCGAAGGGACAGGCGATGAGCAGTTCTTC
TRBV2,.,TRBJ1-1,.,CASREKKNIEAFF,TGTGCCAGCAGGGAGAAGAAGAACATTGAAGCTTTCTTT